Below are 27 T cell receptor beta chains sequenced from a single sample in a study of Ad26.COV2.S vaccination and SARS-CoV-2 variants. Some clones are missing from TCRdb's copy, which holds only in-frame ones; the method was immunoSEQ multiplex PCR. The sample shows 300,000 to 400,000 clones, about 91% of them seen only once. Specimen: peripheral blood, collected after recovery from COVID-19. These receptors were taken from a human donor who had recovered from COVID-19.

V is TRBV11-3 and J is TRBJ2-2; tentatively, D is TRBD2 (5 bases). Germline V gene data show CDR1 as SGHNT and CDR2 as YENEEA. CDR3 size: 13 residues. Trimming removed 5 bases at V and 7 bases at J, with 11 bases between. The DNA of the CDR3 is TGTGCCAGCAGCCCTAGCCCCGGCGGGGAGCTGTTTTTT. This sequence encodes CASSPSPGGELFF. Complete variable domain (other parts from reference TRBV11-3 and TRBJ2-2): EAGVVQSPRYKIIEKKQPVAFWCNPISGHNTLYWYLQNLGQGPELLIRYENEEAVDDSQLPKDRFSAERLKGVDSTLKIQPAELGDSAVYLCASSPSPGGELFFGEGSRLTVL.

The CDR3 sequence is CASSKGQPPNEQYF. CDR3 nucleotide sequence: TGCGCCAGCAGCAAGGGACAGCCACCAAACGAGCAGTACTTC. V usage is TRBV5-1 and J usage is TRBJ2-7; 7 bases match TRBD1. Germline V CDR1 and CDR2: SGHRS, YFSETQ. With V trimmed by 4 bases and J by 5 bases, 9 bases remained unmatched. The CDR3 is made up of 14 amino acids.

The genes are TRBV6-6 and TRBJ2-5, with D possibly matching TRBD1 (5 bases). The V gene's germline CDR1 is MNHNY and CDR2 SVGAGI (reference sequence). V shed 6 bases and J shed 5 bases, with 10 bases lying between them. The CDR3 extends over 12 amino acids. The CDR3 nucleotides read TGTGCCAGCAGATCGACAGAGGAGACCCAGTACTTC. Its translation is CASRSTEETQYF.

This chain uses TRBV30 with TRBJ1-2; no firm D call. Trimming removed 4 bases at V and 8 bases at J, with 2 bases between. Germline V gives CDR1 GTSNPN, CDR2 SVGIG (reference sequence). The CDR3 extends over 8 amino acids. The CDR3 nucleotides are TGTGCCTGGAAAGGCTACACCTTC. This codes for CAWKGYTF.

Of note for this clone: The sample has other DNA sequences that encode this CDR3 too. V is TRBV5-1 and J is TRBJ1-1; 11 bases agree with TRBD1. J lost 6 bases, V lost 0 bases, and 1 base had no gene match. The V gene's germline CDR1 is SGHRS and CDR2 YFSETQ. CDR3 length equals 14 residues. CDR3 coding DNA: TGCGCCAGCAGCTTGGGGGGACAGGGGGCTGAAGCTTTCTTT. This sequence encodes CASSLGGQGAEAFF.

The rearrangement links TRBV24-1 to TRBJ1-2; 9 bases line up with TRBD1. The trim removed 3 bases at V and 13 bases at J, leaving 8 bases unmatched. The CDR3 is 13 amino acids. Germline V gene lookup returns CDR1 KGHDR and CDR2 SFDVKD. For the CDR3, the DNA is TGTGCCACCAGTGATCCAGGGACAGGGATGTTCACCTTC. Translation gives CATSDPGTGMFTF.

This clone came up once. The CDR3 bases are TGTGCCAGCAGTTCCGCGGGGGTCGAGGTGACTAATGAAAAACTGTTTTTT. This encodes CASSSAGVEVTNEKLFF. This chain links TRBV28 with TRBJ1-4; D may be TRBD1 (5 bases). The CDR3 spans 17 residues. Germline CDR1 is MDHEN and CDR2 is SYDVKM. Trimming cost V 4 bases and J 2 bases, with 17 bases left between them.

CDR3 amino acids: CASSQGTYEQYF. The CDR3 region has the DNA TGCGCCAGCAGCCAGGGAACCTACGAGCAGTACTTC. The V gene is TRBV5-1, the J gene TRBJ2-7; maybe TRBD1 (5 bases). Germline CDR1 and CDR2: SGHRS and YFSETQ. This CDR3 has 12 amino acids. Trimming removed 4 bases at V and 2 bases at J, with 7 bases between.

The chain couples TRBV9 to TRBJ2-3, with 9 bases that match TRBD2. Germline V lookup: CDR1 SGDLS, CDR2 YYNGEE. The CDR3 length is 15 residues. J was trimmed by 2 bases and V by 4 bases; bases with no gene match: 5. The CDR3 protein is CASSYSGGSTDTQYF. CDR3 nucleotide sequence: TGTGCCAGCAGCTATAGCGGGGGTTCCACAGATACGCAGTATTTT.

The chain carries TRBV27 and TRBJ1-2, with TRBD1 matching over 8 bases. The CDR3 loop spans 18 amino acids. With V trimmed by 5 bases and J by 3 bases, 17 bases remained unmatched. CDR1 and CDR2 (germline): MNHEY, SMNVEV (reference sequence). The CDR3 nucleotides read TGTGCCAGCAGTCCAAAAGGAGGGGCGAGACAGGGGTACTATGGCTACACCTTC. It translates to CASSPKGGARQGYYGYTF.

This chain uses TRBV29-1 with TRBJ2-7, with D uncertain. V dropped 6 bases and J dropped 7 bases, with 19 bases sitting between them. The CDR3 extends over 13 amino acids. Germline loops: CDR1 SQVTM, CDR2 ANQGSEA. This chain's CDR3 is CSVHGRRLGEQYF. The CDR3 DNA follows: TGCAGCGTCCACGGGCGACGGTTAGGGGAGCAGTACTTC.

The chain employs TRBV6-2 or TRBV6-3 and TRBJ1-2, with 8 nucleotides matching TRBD1. Germline CDR1 MNHEY, CDR2 SVGEGT. The V gene end was trimmed by 4 bases and the J gene end by 0 bases; junction bases not matched to a gene: 4. The CDR3 extends over 15 amino acids. The CDR3 reads CASSFPTGANYGYTF. The CDR3 DNA is TGTGCCAGCAGTTTCCCGACAGGGGCTAACTATGGCTACACCTTC.

The chain uses TRBV5-4 and TRBJ2-3; the match to TRBD2 covers 11 bases. V dropped 0 bases and J dropped 2; count of bases not matched to a gene: 5. In germline, CDR1 is SGHNT, CDR2 YYREEE (reference sequence). This CDR3 is 17 amino acids long. CDR3 bases: TGTGCCAGCAGCTTGGAAGGGACTAGCGGACTCACAGATACGCAGTATTTT. Protein sequence: CASSLEGTSGLTDTQYF. The full variable domain, its missing parts supplied by reference TRBV5-4 and TRBJ2-3, is ETGVTQSPTHLIKTRGQQVTLRCSSQSGHNTVSWYQQALGQGPQFIFQYYREEENGRGNFPPRFSGLQFPNYSSELNVNALELDDSALYLCASSLEGTSGLTDTQYFGPGTRLTVL.

This clone has just a few counts. V is TRBV3-1 (or the pseudogene TRBV3-2) and J is TRBJ1-2, with a weak D call TRBD1 (6 bases). From germline, CDR1 is LGHDT and CDR2 YNNKEL (reference sequence). V shed 1 base and J shed 8 bases, with 8 bases lying between them. The CDR3 spans 12 residues. CDR3 sequence (DNA): TGTGCCAGCAGCCAAGGGACAGCAGGCTACACCTTC. Translated: CASSQGTAGYTF.

The V call is TRBV11-3, the J call TRBJ2-7; tentative D call: TRBD1 (6 bases). Germline values: CDR1 SGHNT, CDR2 YENEEA. The CDR3 has 16 amino acids. Trimming took off 1 base at V and 5 bases at J, with 18 bases between the two ends. The CDR3 sequence is CASSLGPGRGSHEQYF. CDR3 nucleotide sequence: TGTGCCAGCAGCTTAGGTCCGGGAAGGGGGTCCCACGAGCAGTACTTC.

The chain recombines TRBV10-3 with TRBJ1-4, with a possible D match to TRBD1 (5 bases). Germline V gene lookup returns CDR1 ENHRY and CDR2 SYGVKD. Trimming stripped 5 bases from V and 0 bases from J, with 13 bases between. CDR3 length: 16 amino acids. CDR3 bases: TGTGCCATCAGTACAGGCGTCAGGCCAACTAATGAAAAACTGTTTTTT. Protein: CAISTGVRPTNEKLFF.

This sequence joins TRBV10-3 and TRBJ1-2; D remains ambiguous. V was cut by 7 bases and J by 1 base, with 13 bases left in between. CDR1 is ENHRY, CDR2 SYGVKD, per germline. The CDR3 totals 14 residues. Here the CDR3 DNA reads TGTGCCATCAAGAATCCCGGTGTTAACTATGGCTACACCTTC. Translated: CAIKNPGVNYGYTF.

The chain joins TRBV7-2 to TRBJ1-5; D is ambiguous. This CDR3 contains 15 residues. Deletions cut 1 base from V and 2 bases from J, with 9 bases between. From germline, CDR1 is SGHTA and CDR2 FQGNSA. The CDR3, as DNA: TGTGCCAGCAGCTTAGAAATCTTAGGCAATCAGCCCCAGCATTTT. It specifies CASSLEILGNQPQHF. The complete variable domain, with remaining parts taken from reference TRBV7-2 and TRBJ1-5, reads GAGVSQSPSNKVTEKGKDVELRCDPISGHTALYWYRQSLGQGLEFLIYFQGNSAPDKSGLPSDRFSAERTGGSVSTLTIQRTQQEDSAVYLCASSLEILGNQPQHFGDGTRLSIL.

This clone was counted a single time. The V call is TRBV5-1, the J call TRBJ1-3; D is unclear. Trimming removed 0 bases at V and 4 bases at J, with 11 bases between. This CDR3 contains 15 residues. Germline CDR1 reads SGHRS; CDR2 reads YFSETQ. This CDR3 is CASSLGGGRGNTIYF. The CDR3 nucleotides read TGCGCCAGCAGCTTGGGAGGAGGAAGGGGAAACACCATATATTTT.

The chain joins TRBV9 to TRBJ2-7; D is tentatively TRBD1 or TRBD2 (5 bases each). Germline V gene sequence: CDR1 SGDLS, CDR2 YYNGEE. Trimming left V 4 bases short and J 5 bases short, with 19 bases between. The CDR3 is 15 residues long. CDR3 region: CASSLQSGTMDEQYF. CDR3 coding DNA: TGTGCCAGCAGCTTGCAATCCGGGACGATGGACGAGCAGTACTTC.

This chain joins TRBV12-3 or TRBV12-4 and TRBJ1-2; D is unclear. Trimming shortened V by 3 bases and J by 8 bases, and 13 bases separated the two germline ends. This CDR3 contains 13 residues. This chain's CDR3 is CASSLNRVSGYTF. CDR3 nucleotides: TGTGCCAGCAGTTTGAACAGAGTCTCGGGCTACACCTTC.

This sequence joins TRBV11-2 and TRBJ2-1; D may be TRBD2 (5 bases). Germline V gene data show CDR1 as SGHAT and CDR2 as FQNNGV. The V gene lost 3 bases and the J gene lost 7 bases, with 7 bases spanning the gap. This CDR3 comprises 12 residues. CDR3 sequence: CASSFSGNEQFF. The CDR3, as DNA: TGTGCCAGCAGCTTCTCGGGGAATGAGCAGTTCTTC.

The gene calls are TRBV5-4 and TRBJ2-5; perhaps TRBD1 as D (5 bases). CDR1 is SGHNT and CDR2 is YYREEE in the germline V gene (reference sequence). CDR3 length equals 15 residues. V was shortened by 0 bases and J by 4 bases, with 13 bases between the two germline ends. The CDR3 is CASSLDGAVRETQYF. The CDR3 coding sequence is TGTGCCAGCAGCTTGGATGGGGCTGTGCGAGAGACCCAGTACTTC. The variable domain in full, completed from reference TRBV5-4 and TRBJ2-5, reads ETGVTQSPTHLIKTRGQQVTLRCSSQSGHNTVSWYQQALGQGPQFIFQYYREEENGRGNFPPRFSGLQFPNYSSELNVNALELDDSALYLCASSLDGAVRETQYFGPGTRLLVL.

This chain joins TRBV3-1 (or the pseudogene TRBV3-2) and TRBJ2-5; 9 bases align to TRBD1. The CDR3 contains 14 residues. V lost 4 bases to trimming and J lost 5 bases; unmatched junction nucleotides: 5. The germline gives CDR1 LGHDT, CDR2 YNNKEL (reference sequence). CDR3 nucleotide sequence: TGTGCCAGCAGCCGAGGACAGGGGACGGAGACCCAGTACTTC. Encoded protein: CASSRGQGTETQYF.

This chain links TRBV2 with TRBJ2-5; possible D gene TRBD2, 6 bases. The CDR3 length is 14 residues. CDR1 and CDR2 from the germline V gene are SNHLY and FYNNEI. The ends were cut back, 5 bases at V and 2 bases at J, with 12 bases in the middle. The CDR3 loop is CASSRRGRQETQYF. The CDR3 DNA follows: TGTGCCAGCAGTCGGCGGGGCCGACAAGAGACCCAGTACTTC. The full variable domain, with the rest looked up from reference TRBV2 and TRBJ2-5, is EPEVTQTPSHQVTQMGQEVILRCVPISNHLYFYWYRQILGQKVEFLVSFYNNEISEKSEIFDDQFSVERPDGSNFTLKIRSTKLEDSAMYFCASSRRGRQETQYFGPGTRLLVL.

In this sample, this clone turned up once. J is TRBJ2-1 and V is TRBV9; maybe TRBD2 (5 bases). Trimming stripped 0 bases from V and 8 bases from J, with 12 bases between. The CDR3 length is 14 residues. CDR1 and CDR2 from the germline V gene are SGDLS and YYNGEE. CDR3 residues: CASSVVGVGDEQFF. As DNA, the CDR3 is TGTGCCAGCAGCGTAGTTGGGGTCGGGGATGAGCAGTTCTTC.

This CDR3 is CASSLVLSGGHEQFF. The DNA of the CDR3 is TGTGCCAGCAGCTTAGTGCTTAGCGGGGGACATGAGCAGTTCTTC. V and J are TRBV7-2 and TRBJ2-1; 9 nucleotides agree with TRBD2. Germline V CDR1 and CDR2: SGHTA, FQGNSA. Trimming at V came to 1 base and at J to 8 bases, leaving 6 bases not matched to a gene. The CDR3 runs to 15 residues.